This TCR beta chain was identified in a study of T-cell memory formation after mild COVID-19. Findings and caveats of the study: Still unconfirmed is whether the second-wave clones peaking on day 37 recognized SARS-CoV-2.

Employing constant-segment primers, 5'RACE generated TCR alpha and TCR beta cDNA libraries bearing sample barcodes and UMIs. Via MiXCR, TCRdb re-called the 5' RACE reads, giving one row per CDR3 protein. This table holds a few hundred thousand distinct CDR3 sequences, approximately 27% found once. Germline loops: CDR1 SGHAT, CDR2 FQNNGV. The CDR3 contains 16 residues. After removal of 6 bases from V and 4 bases from J, the junction contained 7 bases not matched to a gene. Comment on this clonotype: Its antigen remains unknown.

The source material was PBMCs or a T cell subset sorted from them (not recorded which). The TCR sequence derives from an adult woman who had mild COVID-19 (a few samples of this study predate the infection). Cell type and time point are not known. This chain connects TRBV11-2 to TRBJ2-3; 13 nucleotides agree with TRBD2. The CDR3 DNA reads TGTGCCAGCAGGCCACTAGCGGGAGGGCCATCAGATACGCAGTATTTT. Its translation is CASRPLAGGPSDTQYF.